This record covers a single T cell receptor (beta chain). Its specificity is not known. This CDR3 has 14 amino acids. V dropped 10 bases and J dropped 3 bases, with 13 bases sitting between them. Germline V CDR1 and CDR2: LNHDA, SQIVND (reference sequence). This specimen comes from a study of T cell responses to AZD1222 COVID-19 vaccine. Study-level results: Dominant at 160-218 and 743-854, vaccine-associated CD4 TCRs also spanned spike. No repertoire was sampled before or during the peak T cell response, only after it.

The assay was immunoSEQ multiplex PCR, and TCRdb's table has in-frame clones only and misses some. Of tens of thousands of clones in the sample, around 90% are singletons; the top ten hold around 10%. This receptor was obtained from an adult who received the AZD1222 COVID-19 vaccine. The chain is built from TRBV19 and TRBJ2-6, with D perhaps matching TRBD1 (6 bases). The sequences come from peripheral blood, collected 28 days after the second AZD1222 dose. CDR3: CATKTGHGANVLTF. DNA of the CDR3: TGTGCCACAAAAACAGGGCATGGGGCCAACGTCCTGACTTTC. Variable domain in full (rest from reference TRBV19 and TRBJ2-6): DGGITQSPKYLFRKEGQNVTLSCEQNLNHDAMYWYRQDPGQGLRLIYYSQIVNDFQKGDIAEGYSVSREKKESFPLTVTSAQKNPTAFYLCATKTGHGANVLTFGAGSRLTVL.